The sequence of this T cell receptor (beta chain) was determined in a study of Graves' ophthalmopathy and Graves' hyperthyroidism. Ten or more counts support this clonotype. The antigen remains undetermined. Germline V gives CDR1 SEHNR, CDR2 FQNEAQ (reference sequence). The CDR3 loop spans 15 amino acids. V gave up 6 bases and J gave up 6 bases; unmatched junction bases: 13. Patients were left out if they had other autoimmune diseases, uncontrolled infections, pregnancy or lactation. A diagnosis was made from clinical symptoms together with serum thyroxine, TRAb, thyroid ultrasound and orbital computed tomography. RNA transcripts were the source from which TCR beta CDR3 regions were amplified. Second-round multiplex PCR came after first-round RT-PCR with HTBI primers. TCRdb analysed the multiplex PCR reads with MiXCR anew, one entry per CDR3 protein. Of about 620,000 distinct CDR3 sequences detected, 22% appear once; the ten largest clones hold roughly 6.9%.

Study-wide points: Blood contained most expanded thyroid clonotypes exceeding 0.001 frequency.

Material for sequencing was peripheral blood. This clonotype was sampled from a woman younger than 35 with stable Graves' hyperthyroidism. Some clones in this sample may be carry-over from other donors' samples. This sequence joins TRBV7-9 and TRBJ1-2; 7 bases agree with TRBD1. CDR3 region: CASSYTSQGLDGYTF. DNA of the CDR3: TGTGCCAGCAGTTACACCTCACAGGGGCTGGATGGCTACACCTTC.